This T cell receptor (beta chain) was documented in a study of shared clonotypes between healthy human individuals. The protocol was immunoSEQ multiplex PCR, while the TCRdb copy is restricted to in-frame clones and leaves out a portion. Of approximately 1.9 million clones in the sample, roughly 95% are singletons; the top ten hold under 2%. Naivety among CD8 cells was defined by CD45RO negativity and positive CCR7 selection, thereby excluding terminally differentiated effector memory CD45RA+ cells. Broader study findings: Memory subsets generally showed smaller estimated richness than naive subsets did.

In germline, CDR1 is LGHNT, CDR2 FRNRAP. This CDR3 spans 19 amino acids. V shed 0 bases, J shed 5 bases, and the junction held 16 bases outside the gene matches. Comments on this clone: What it binds is not known.

The chain combines TRBV12-5 with TRBJ2-1; 7 bases line up with TRBD2. What was sequenced was naive CD8+ T cells from PBMCs. This TCR derives from a man between 18 and 35 years old in good health. Some clones in this sample may be carry-over from other donors' samples. The CDR3 spells CASGLVRLAEPAFNNEQFF. The CDR3 bases are TGTGCTAGTGGTTTGGTAAGGCTAGCGGAACCTGCCTTTAACAATGAGCAGTTCTTC.